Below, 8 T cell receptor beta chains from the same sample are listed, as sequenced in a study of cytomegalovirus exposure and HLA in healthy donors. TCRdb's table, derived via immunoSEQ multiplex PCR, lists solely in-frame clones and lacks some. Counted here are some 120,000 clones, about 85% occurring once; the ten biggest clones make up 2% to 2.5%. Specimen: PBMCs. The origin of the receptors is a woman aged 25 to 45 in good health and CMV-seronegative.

CDR3 sequence reads: CASSYSAEPQHF. CDR3 sequence (DNA): TGTGCCAGCAGTTACTCGGCTGAGCCCCAGCATTTT. This rearrangement joins TRBV6-6 to TRBJ1-5; D gene unclear. The germline CDR1 and CDR2 sequences are MNHNY and SVGAGI (reference sequence). Trimming removed 0 bases from V and 8 bases from J, with 5 bases in between. The CDR3 is made up of 12 amino acids.

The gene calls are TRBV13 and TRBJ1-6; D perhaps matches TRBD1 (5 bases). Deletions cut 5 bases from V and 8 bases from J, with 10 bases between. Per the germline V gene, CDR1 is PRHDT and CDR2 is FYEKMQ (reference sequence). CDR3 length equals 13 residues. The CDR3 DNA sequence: TGTGCCAGCAGCCTGAGACAGTATTCACCCCTCCACTTT. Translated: CASSLRQYSPLHF.

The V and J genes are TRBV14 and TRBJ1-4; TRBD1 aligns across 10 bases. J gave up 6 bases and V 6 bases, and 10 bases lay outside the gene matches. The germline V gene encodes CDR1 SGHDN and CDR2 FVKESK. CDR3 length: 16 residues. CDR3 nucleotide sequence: TGTGCCAGCAGAGGCTCCCCCGGGACAGGGGATGAAAAACTGTTTTTT. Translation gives CASRGSPGTGDEKLFF.

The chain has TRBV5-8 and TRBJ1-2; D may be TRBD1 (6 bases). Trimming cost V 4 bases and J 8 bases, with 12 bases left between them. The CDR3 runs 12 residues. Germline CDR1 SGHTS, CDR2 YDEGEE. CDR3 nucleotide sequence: TGTGCCAGCAGCCCTGGGACAAAAGGCTACACCTTC. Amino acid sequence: CASSPGTKGYTF.

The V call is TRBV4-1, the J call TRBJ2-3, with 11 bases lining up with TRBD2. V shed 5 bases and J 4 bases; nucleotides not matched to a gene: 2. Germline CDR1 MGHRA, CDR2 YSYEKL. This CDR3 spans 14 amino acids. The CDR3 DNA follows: TGCGCCAGCAGCTATAGCGGGGGGGCAGATACGCAGTATTTT. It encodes CASSYSGGADTQYF.

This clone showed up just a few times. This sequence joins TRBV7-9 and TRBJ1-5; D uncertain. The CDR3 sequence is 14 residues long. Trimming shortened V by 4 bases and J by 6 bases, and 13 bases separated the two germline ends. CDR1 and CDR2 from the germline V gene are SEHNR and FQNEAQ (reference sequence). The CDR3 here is CASSWGREGQPQHF. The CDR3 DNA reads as TGTGCCAGCAGCTGGGGAAGGGAGGGTCAGCCCCAGCATTTT. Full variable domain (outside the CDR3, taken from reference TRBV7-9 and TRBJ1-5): DTGVSQNPRHKITKRGQNVTFRCDPISEHNRLYWYRQTLGQGPEFLTYFQNEAQLEKSRLLSDRFSAERPKGSFSTLEIQRTEQGDSAMYLCASSWGREGQPQHFGDGTRLSIL.

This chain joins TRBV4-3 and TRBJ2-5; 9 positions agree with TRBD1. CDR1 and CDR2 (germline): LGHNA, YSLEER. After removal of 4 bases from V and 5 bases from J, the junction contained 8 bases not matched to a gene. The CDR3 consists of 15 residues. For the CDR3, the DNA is TGCGCCAGCAGCCGGGACAGGGACCTCGGGGAGACCCAGTACTTC. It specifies CASSRDRDLGETQYF.

CDR3 in amino acids: CASRLNGYTF. The CDR3 region has the DNA TGTGCCAGTAGACTAAATGGCTACACCTTC. The rearrangement links TRBV19 to TRBJ1-2; D is uncertain. The V gene lost 6 bases and the J gene lost 6 bases, with 5 bases spanning the gap. The CDR3 is 10 residues long. The germline V gene encodes CDR1 LNHDA and CDR2 SQIVND (reference sequence).